Reported below is one T cell receptor (beta chain). Its antigen is undetermined. This sample stems from a study of response to subunit inactivated influenza vaccine. Study observations and caveats: With each seasonal influenza vaccination, the authors suggested, few new T cells are recruited.

TCRdb reprocessed the RT-PCR reads with MiXCR, giving one entry per CDR3 protein. The top ten clones hold roughly 10% of a sample with about 650,000 distinct CDR3 sequences, 15% to 18% of them seen once. The specimen was PBMCs from blood, collected approximately 12 days after vaccination. The receptor comes from a man between 50 and 59 years old who received an inactivated influenza vaccine.

DNA for the CDR3: TGTGCCAGCAGCTCCAGGGGAAGGGAGACCCAGTACTTC. It codes for CASSSRGRETQYF. The chain recombines TRBV7-8 with TRBJ2-5; a weak D match, TRBD1 (6 bases). CDR3 length: 13 amino acids. Trimming removed 4 bases from V and 5 bases from J, with 11 bases in between. The germline CDR1 and CDR2 sequences are SGHVS and FQNEAQ.